The rows below give T cell receptor beta chains drawn from one sample of a study of blood T cells in healthy people across ages. Each CDR3 protein gets one entry after TCRdb re-called the 5' RACE reads with MiXCR. The table shows roughly 800,000 distinct CDR3 sequences, with 58% occurring only once. Material: blood. Every receptor here comes from a man under 40 in good health. Each CDR3 is given with its conserved first and last residue. Fields, in order: D gene, V gene, clone size, J gene, CDR3 protein, CDR3 DNA. A D gene is named only where the DNA matches it firmly. Not all rows give a size; the values are once, few, many and, for expanded clones, a class.

d_gene: NA
v_gene: TRBV9
abundance: NA
j_gene: TRBJ1-2
CDR3aa: CASSGGGRAQRDGYTF
CDR3nt: TGTGCCAGCAGCGGGGGAGGCAGGGCACAGCGGGATGGCTACACCTTC

d_gene: NA
v_gene: TRBV4-2
abundance: few
j_gene: TRBJ2-6
CDR3aa: CASSRQGSGTTGANVLTF
CDR3nt: TGTGCCAGCAGCCGTCAGGGAAGTGGGACCACTGGGGCCAACGTCCTGACTTTC

d_gene: NA
v_gene: TRBV6-2/TRBV6-3
abundance: NA
j_gene: TRBJ1-4
CDR3aa: CASSRGTTNEKLFF
CDR3nt: TGTGCCAGCAGCCGGGGGACAACTAATGAAAAACTGTTTTTT

d_gene: TRBD1
v_gene: TRBV10-3
abundance: NA
j_gene: TRBJ2-7
CDR3aa: CATKRDLDRSYEQYF
CDR3nt: TGTGCCACGAAAAGAGACTTGGACAGGTCCTACGAGCAGTACTTC

d_gene: TRBD2
v_gene: TRBV12-5
abundance: NA
j_gene: TRBJ2-1
CDR3aa: CASGSLGPQGAGGQDEQFF
CDR3nt: TGTGCTAGTGGTTCCCTCGGGCCCCAAGGAGCGGGGGGGCAGGATGAGCAGTTCTTC

d_gene: NA
v_gene: TRBV7-2
abundance: few
j_gene: TRBJ2-4
CDR3aa: CASSLMGPGEQYF
CDR3nt: TGTGCCAGCAGCTTAATGGGGCCGGGGGAGCAGTACTTC

d_gene: TRBD2
v_gene: TRBV12-3/TRBV12-4
abundance: medium-sized
j_gene: TRBJ2-3
CDR3aa: CASSFGGSGDTQYF
CDR3nt: TGTGCCAGCAGTTTCGGGGGGAGCGGAGATACGCAGTATTTT

d_gene: NA
v_gene: TRBV4-3
abundance: few
j_gene: TRBJ2-5
CDR3aa: CASSHTGKGETQYF
CDR3nt: TGCGCCAGCAGCCATACAGGGAAGGGCGAGACCCAGTACTTC

d_gene: TRBD2
v_gene: TRBV20-1
abundance: NA
j_gene: TRBJ2-1
CDR3aa: CSAPNVAGGSEQFF
CDR3nt: TGCAGTGCCCCGAACGTAGCGGGAGGGAGCGAGCAGTTCTTC

d_gene: TRBD1
v_gene: TRBV30
abundance: NA
j_gene: TRBJ2-7
CDR3aa: CAWRLNRGAYEQYF
CDR3nt: TGTGCCTGGAGACTAAACAGGGGGGCGTACGAGCAGTACTTC

d_gene: NA
v_gene: TRBV7-3
abundance: NA
j_gene: TRBJ2-1
CDR3aa: CASSHREVGWMDNEQFF
CDR3nt: TGTGCCAGCAGCCACCGTGAAGTGGGCTGGATGGACAATGAGCAGTTCTTC

d_gene: NA
v_gene: TRBV5-1
abundance: few
j_gene: TRBJ2-3
CDR3aa: CASSSGRGEDTQYF
CDR3nt: TGCGCCAGCAGCTCCGGAAGAGGGGAAGATACGCAGTATTTT

d_gene: NA
v_gene: TRBV29-1
abundance: few
j_gene: TRBJ2-5
CDR3aa: CSVELHGRETQYF
CDR3nt: TGCAGCGTTGAATTGCACGGGCGGGAGACCCAGTACTTC